One and the same sample provided the 29 T cell receptor beta chains below, sequenced in a study of control samples from healthy donors and cancer patients. The protocol was immunoSEQ multiplex PCR, while the TCRdb copy is restricted to in-frame clones and leaves out a portion. The profile shows 75,000 to 95,000 clones, approximately 84% of them singletons. Source material: PBMCs. These receptors were taken from a man between 65 and 85 years old with lung cancer.

The chain carries TRBV18 and TRBJ2-7, with D perhaps TRBD2 (5 bases). V was cut by 4 bases and J by 1 base, with 14 bases left in between. The germline V gene encodes CDR1 KGHSH and CDR2 LQKENI. The CDR3 sequence is 15 residues long. The CDR3 nucleotides read TGTGCCAGCTCACGACTATTGGGGTTTTCCTACGAGCAGTACTTC. Protein product: CASSRLLGFSYEQYF.

The chain employs TRBV19 and TRBJ1-5, with 7 bases fitting TRBD1. Germline-derived CDR1 and CDR2 are LNHDA and SQIVND (reference sequence). Trimming took 5 bases from V and 8 from J; bases not matched to a gene: 6. CDR3 length: 13 residues. CDR3 DNA: TGTGCCAGTAGTTTTAACAGGGGTGAGCCCCAGCATTTT. It yields the protein CASSFNRGEPQHF.

This clone was seen a few times. V and J are TRBV18 and TRBJ1-1; D is uncertain. V gave up 5 bases and J gave up 1 base, with 11 bases separating them. The length of the CDR3 is 14 residues. CDR1 and CDR2 from the germline V gene are KGHSH and LQKENI. CDR3 in DNA: TGTGCCAGCTCAGCAAACCCCGGGAACACTGAAGCTTTCTTT. Translation: CASSANPGNTEAFF.

This chain connects TRBV3-1 (or the pseudogene TRBV3-2) to TRBJ2-3; D possibly uses TRBD1 or TRBD2 (5 bases each). From germline, CDR1 is LGHDT and CDR2 YNNKEL (reference sequence). The ends were cut back, 1 base at V and 2 bases at J, with 16 bases in the middle. The CDR3 runs 17 residues. The CDR3 coding sequence is TGTGCCAGCAGCCAAGGGAGAGGCTTGGGGGTCACAGATACGCAGTATTTT. Its translation is CASSQGRGLGVTDTQYF.

This clone came up once. The chain carries TRBV19 and TRBJ2-3; no clear D gene. Germline values: CDR1 LNHDA, CDR2 SQIVND (reference sequence). This CDR3 spans 14 amino acids. V was cut by 0 bases and J by 3 bases, with 7 bases left in between. The CDR3 reads CASSIELSTDTQYF. CDR3 nucleotide sequence: TGTGCCAGTAGTATAGAACTTTCTACAGATACGCAGTATTTT.

The chain couples TRBV4-1 to TRBJ1-3; D gene unclear. The CDR3 sequence is 17 residues long. Germline assignment: CDR1 MGHRA and CDR2 YSYEKL. V gave up 0 bases and J gave up 0 bases, with 12 bases separating them. The CDR3 DNA sequence: TGCGCCAGCAGCCAAGATTTCGCGACCCACTCTGGAAACACCATATATTTT. Translation gives CASSQDFATHSGNTIYF.

The V call is TRBV21-1, the J call TRBJ1-4; the table calls TRBD1, which could not be checked here. TRBV21-1 is a known pseudogene. This CDR3 region has 16 residues. The CDR3 here is CASSNTGTPPCEKLFF. CDR3 nucleotides: TGTGCCAGCAGCAACACCGGGACACCCCCTTGTGAAAAACTGTTTTTT.

This chain uses TRBV6-5 with TRBJ1-2; 7 nucleotides match TRBD1. CDR3 length equals 13 residues. V lost 5 bases and J lost 4; bases outside the gene matches: 4. Looked up from germline, CDR1 is MNHEY and CDR2 is SVGAGI. CDR3: CASSNDRVYGYTF. CDR3 sequence (DNA): TGTGCCAGCAGTAACGACAGGGTCTATGGCTACACCTTC.

The table lists this clone with a few counts. The chain carries TRBV11-2 and TRBJ2-7; 7 bases agree with TRBD1. Germline V CDR1 and CDR2: SGHAT, FQNNGV. The junction had 5 bases not matched to a gene; V was cut back by 3 bases and J by 0 bases. The CDR3 spans 15 residues. The CDR3 DNA follows: TGTGCCAGCAGCTTCGACAGGGACATCTCCTACGAGCAGTACTTC. Amino acid sequence: CASSFDRDISYEQYF. Looking up the rest from reference TRBV11-2 and TRBJ2-7 gives the full variable domain: EAGVAQSPRYKIIEKRQSVAFWCNPISGHATLYWYQQILGQGPKLLIQFQNNGVVDDSQLPKDRFSAERLKGVDSTLKIQPAKLEDSAVYLCASSFDRDISYEQYFGPGTRLTVT.

V is TRBV6-2 or TRBV6-3 and J is TRBJ2-1, with 8 nucleotides matching TRBD1. Germline-derived CDR1 and CDR2 are MNHEY and SVGEGT. CDR3 length: 14 residues. The V gene end was trimmed by 6 bases and the J gene end by 3 bases; junction bases not matched to a gene: 4. Written as DNA, the CDR3 is TGTGCCAGCAGCTCCGACAGGGGCTACAATGAGCAGTTCTTC. This sequence encodes CASSSDRGYNEQFF.

J is TRBJ2-7 and V is TRBV7-2, with D tentatively TRBD1 or TRBD2 (6 bases each). V lost 1 base to trimming and J lost 2 bases, with 9 bases between them. Germline-derived CDR1 and CDR2 are SGHTA and FQGNSA. The CDR3 loop spans 14 amino acids. The CDR3 nucleotides are TGTGCCAGCAGCTTAGACGGGGGCCCCTACGAGCAGTACTTC. It translates to CASSLDGGPYEQYF.

The gene calls are TRBV5-1 and TRBJ1-1, with D unclear. V lost 4 bases, J lost 5 bases, and 18 bases lay in between. The CDR3 sequence is 15 residues long. CDR1 is SGHRS and CDR2 is YFSETQ in the germline V gene. CDR3 amino acids: CASSPGPPRETEAFF. The CDR3 nucleotides are TGCGCCAGCAGCCCCGGACCGCCGAGGGAAACTGAAGCTTTCTTT. Complete variable domain (other parts from reference TRBV5-1 and TRBJ1-1): KAGVTQTPRYLIKTRGQQVTLSCSPISGHRSVSWYQQTPGQGLQFLFEYFSETQRNKGNFPGRFSGRQFSNSRSEMNVSTLELGDSALYLCASSPGPPRETEAFFGQGTRLTVV.

The chain carries TRBV5-4 and TRBJ1-1; maybe TRBD1 (6 bases). CDR1 and CDR2 (germline): SGHNT, YYREEE (reference sequence). The length of the CDR3 is 15 residues. Trimming stripped 2 bases from V and 0 bases from J, with 11 bases between. The CDR3 here is CASSFAGAMNTEAFF. CDR3 bases: TGTGCCAGCAGCTTCGCGGGGGCCATGAACACTGAAGCTTTCTTT.

The count of this clone is one. The sample has other DNA sequences that encode this CDR3 too. J is TRBJ1-6 and V is TRBV15; D uncertain. The CDR3 totals 13 residues. CDR1 LNHNV and CDR2 YYDKDF come from the germline V gene (reference sequence). The V and J ends lost 0 bases and 10 bases respectively, with 7 bases between them. This CDR3 reads CATSRDQDSPLHF. In DNA form, the CDR3 reads TGTGCCACCAGCAGAGATCAAGACTCACCCCTCCACTTT. Full variable domain (outside the CDR3, taken from reference TRBV15 and TRBJ1-6): DAMVIQNPRYQVTQFGKPVTLSCSQTLNHNVMYWYQQKSSQAPKLLFHYYDKDFNNEADTPDNFQSRRPNTSFCFLDIRSPGLGDTAMYLCATSRDQDSPLHFGNGTRLTVT.

J is TRBJ2-7 and V is TRBV5-5, with 10 nucleotides matching TRBD1. This CDR3 has 15 residues. Germline CDR1 and CDR2: SGHKS and YYEKEE (reference sequence). V was pared by 5 bases and J by 3 bases, with 8 bases of the junction left unmatched. This CDR3 reads CASRAGTGVFYEQYF. The CDR3 bases are TGTGCCAGCAGAGCCGGGACAGGGGTTTTCTACGAGCAGTACTTC. The full variable domain, rest sourced from reference TRBV5-5 and TRBJ2-7, is DAGVTQSPTHLIKTRGQQVTLRCSPISGHKSVSWYQQVLGQGPQFIFQYYEKEERGRGNFPDRFSARQFPNYSSELNVNALLLGDSALYLCASRAGTGVFYEQYFGPGTRLTVT.

This clone has only a few counts. J is TRBJ2-4 and V is TRBV6-1; D is tentatively TRBD1 or TRBD2 (5 bases each). With 3 bases removed from V and 4 bases from J, the gap between germline ends came to 19 bases. The germline V gene encodes CDR1 MNHNS and CDR2 SASEGT. The length of the CDR3 is 17 residues. The CDR3 sequence: CASSEGIVPGRKNIQYF. CDR3 coding DNA: TGTGCCAGCAGTGAGGGAATAGTTCCGGGGCGGAAAAACATTCAGTACTTC.

This clone has a count of ten or more. The genes are TRBV7-3 and TRBJ2-2, with D possibly being TRBD1 (5 bases). The CDR3 has 14 residues. V was clipped by 2 bases and J by 3 bases, with 7 bases between them. Germline assignment: CDR1 SGHTA and CDR2 FQGTGA. In DNA, the CDR3 is TGTGCCAGCAGCTTAGACAGTTACACCGGGGAGCTGTTTTTT. Protein product: CASSLDSYTGELFF. The variable domain in full, completed from reference TRBV7-3 and TRBJ2-2, reads GAGVSQTPSNKVTEKGKYVELRCDPISGHTALYWYRQSLGQGPEFLIYFQGTGAADDSGLPNDRFFAVRPEGSVSTLKIQRTERGDSAVYLCASSLDSYTGELFFGEGSRLTVL.

This chain connects TRBV2 to TRBJ1-2, with a tentative D call TRBD1 (6 bases). In germline, CDR1 is SNHLY, CDR2 FYNNEI. The CDR3 is 13 residues long. Trimming cost V 2 bases and J 10 bases, with 14 bases left between them. CDR3 in DNA: TGTGCCAGCAGTGAAAGGGGGTGGACTGACTACACCTTC. Its translation: CASSERGWTDYTF. The whole variable domain, remainder taken from reference TRBV2 and TRBJ1-2, is EPEVTQTPSHQVTQMGQEVILRCVPISNHLYFYWYRQILGQKVEFLVSFYNNEISEKSEIFDDQFSVERPDGSNFTLKIRSTKLEDSAMYFCASSERGWTDYTFGSGTRLTVV.

This clone came up once. The chain has TRBV11-2 and TRBJ2-3; D possibly corresponds to TRBD2 (6 bases). The germline V gene has CDR1 SGHAT and CDR2 FQNNGV. V lost 0 bases and J 6 bases, leaving 16 bases between the germline ends. The CDR3 consists of 16 residues. CDR3 sequence (DNA): TGTGCCAGCAGCTTAGAAGGGCTAGCGTTCATGGATACGCAGTATTTT. Protein product: CASSLEGLAFMDTQYF.

The chain uses TRBV5-4 and TRBJ2-1; D perhaps matches TRBD2 (6 bases). V was pared by 0 bases and J by 0 bases, with 10 bases between. This CDR3 region has 16 residues. CDR1 and CDR2 from the germline V gene are SGHNT and YYREEE (reference sequence). The CDR3 protein is CASSLVGGNSYNEQFF. CDR3 DNA: TGTGCCAGCAGCTTGGTCGGAGGGAACTCCTACAATGAGCAGTTCTTC. Drawing the rest from reference TRBV5-4 and TRBJ2-1, the complete variable domain is ETGVTQSPTHLIKTRGQQVTLRCSSQSGHNTVSWYQQALGQGPQFIFQYYREEENGRGNFPPRFSGLQFPNYSSELNVNALELDDSALYLCASSLVGGNSYNEQFFGPGTRLTVL.

The chain joins TRBV6-5 to TRBJ1-1; no firm D call. There are 15 residues in the CDR3. Deletions cut 6 bases from V and 0 bases from J, with 14 bases between. CDR1 and CDR2 from the germline V gene are MNHEY and SVGAGI. The CDR3 is CASSLGRWMNTEAFF. CDR3 bases: TGTGCCAGCAGCCTAGGACGATGGATGAACACTGAAGCTTTCTTT.

The chain couples TRBV10-3 to TRBJ2-7; 9 positions agree with TRBD1. With 6 bases clipped from V and 2 bases from J, the junction kept 5 bases outside the gene matches. The CDR3 is 14 amino acids. Germline CDR1 is ENHRY and CDR2 is SYGVKD. DNA for the CDR3: TGTGCCATCAGCCGACAGGGGGAAACCTACGAGCAGTACTTC. This encodes CAISRQGETYEQYF.

CDR3 DNA sequence: TGTGCCGCCGGGGATTCGACAGGTCGCAATCAGCCCCAGCATTTT. It is translated as CAAGDSTGRNQPQHF. The chain employs TRBV2 and TRBJ1-5, with a weak D call TRBD1 (6 bases). Germline V gene data show CDR1 as SNHLY and CDR2 as FYNNEI. The length of the CDR3 is 15 residues. V lost 11 bases and J 2 bases, leaving 19 bases between the germline ends. Drawing the rest from reference TRBV2 and TRBJ1-5, the complete variable domain is EPEVTQTPSHQVTQMGQEVILRCVPISNHLYFYWYRQILGQKVEFLVSFYNNEISEKSEIFDDQFSVERPDGSNFTLKIRSTKLEDSAMYFCAAGDSTGRNQPQHFGDGTRLSIL.

This sequence joins TRBV7-2 and TRBJ1-1, with D hard to call. Germline V CDR1 and CDR2: SGHTA, FQGNSA. The CDR3 sequence is 14 residues long. Trimming removed 3 bases at V and 1 base at J, with 9 bases between. The CDR3 is CASSFGRANTEAFF. CDR3 nucleotides: TGTGCCAGCAGCTTCGGTCGAGCGAACACTGAAGCTTTCTTT.

This sequence joins TRBV27 and TRBJ1-3; D may be TRBD1 (5 bases). The V and J ends lost 7 bases and 0 bases respectively, with 13 bases between them. The CDR3 has 15 residues. Looked up from germline, CDR1 is MNHEY and CDR2 is SMNVEV (reference sequence). CDR3 region: CASKTTANSGNTIYF. The CDR3, as DNA: TGTGCCAGCAAGACGACAGCCAACTCTGGAAACACCATATATTTT.

J is TRBJ1-2 and V is TRBV5-6, with 8 bases fitting TRBD1. Trimming at V came to 7 bases and at J to 4 bases, leaving 6 bases not matched to a gene. Germline-derived CDR1 and CDR2 are SGHDT and YYEEEE. The CDR3 covers 13 residues. CDR3 residues: CASGTGGGYGYTF. CDR3 DNA: TGTGCCAGCGGAACAGGGGGAGGCTATGGCTACACCTTC.

The V and J genes are TRBV18 and TRBJ2-2, with D possibly being TRBD1 (6 bases). V lost 4 bases, J lost 4 bases, and 16 bases lay in between. From germline, CDR1 is KGHSH and CDR2 LQKENI. CDR3 length: 16 amino acids. The CDR3 DNA reads as TGTGCCAGCTCACAAAACTCCAGGGGAGTCACCGGGGAGCTGTTTTTT. It is translated as CASSQNSRGVTGELFF. Using reference TRBV18 and TRBJ2-2 for the parts outside the CDR3, the full variable domain is NAGVMQNPRHLVRRRGQEARLRCSPMKGHSHVYWYRQLPEEGLKFMVYLQKENIIDESGMPKERFSAEFPKEGPSILRIQQVVRGDSAAYFCASSQNSRGVTGELFFGEGSRLTVL.

The chain joins TRBV3-1 (or the pseudogene TRBV3-2) to TRBJ1-1, with D unresolved. The ends were cut back, 1 base at V and 0 bases at J, with 9 bases in the middle. Germline CDR1 is LGHDT and CDR2 is YNNKEL (reference sequence). This CDR3 has 15 amino acids. DNA of the CDR3: TGTGCCAGCAGCCAAGCGGTGGGAATGAACACTGAAGCTTTCTTT. Its protein is CASSQAVGMNTEAFF.

The chain has TRBV6-1 and TRBJ1-5; a possible D gene is TRBD1 (5 bases). In germline, CDR1 is MNHNS, CDR2 SASEGT. The V end was cut by 2 bases, the J end by 7 bases, with 30 bases between. This CDR3 has 20 amino acids. This CDR3 reads CASSETGHNVYSDGRQPQHF. CDR3 nucleotide sequence: TGTGCCAGCAGTGAAACAGGACACAACGTCTATAGCGACGGCAGGCAGCCCCAGCATTTT.